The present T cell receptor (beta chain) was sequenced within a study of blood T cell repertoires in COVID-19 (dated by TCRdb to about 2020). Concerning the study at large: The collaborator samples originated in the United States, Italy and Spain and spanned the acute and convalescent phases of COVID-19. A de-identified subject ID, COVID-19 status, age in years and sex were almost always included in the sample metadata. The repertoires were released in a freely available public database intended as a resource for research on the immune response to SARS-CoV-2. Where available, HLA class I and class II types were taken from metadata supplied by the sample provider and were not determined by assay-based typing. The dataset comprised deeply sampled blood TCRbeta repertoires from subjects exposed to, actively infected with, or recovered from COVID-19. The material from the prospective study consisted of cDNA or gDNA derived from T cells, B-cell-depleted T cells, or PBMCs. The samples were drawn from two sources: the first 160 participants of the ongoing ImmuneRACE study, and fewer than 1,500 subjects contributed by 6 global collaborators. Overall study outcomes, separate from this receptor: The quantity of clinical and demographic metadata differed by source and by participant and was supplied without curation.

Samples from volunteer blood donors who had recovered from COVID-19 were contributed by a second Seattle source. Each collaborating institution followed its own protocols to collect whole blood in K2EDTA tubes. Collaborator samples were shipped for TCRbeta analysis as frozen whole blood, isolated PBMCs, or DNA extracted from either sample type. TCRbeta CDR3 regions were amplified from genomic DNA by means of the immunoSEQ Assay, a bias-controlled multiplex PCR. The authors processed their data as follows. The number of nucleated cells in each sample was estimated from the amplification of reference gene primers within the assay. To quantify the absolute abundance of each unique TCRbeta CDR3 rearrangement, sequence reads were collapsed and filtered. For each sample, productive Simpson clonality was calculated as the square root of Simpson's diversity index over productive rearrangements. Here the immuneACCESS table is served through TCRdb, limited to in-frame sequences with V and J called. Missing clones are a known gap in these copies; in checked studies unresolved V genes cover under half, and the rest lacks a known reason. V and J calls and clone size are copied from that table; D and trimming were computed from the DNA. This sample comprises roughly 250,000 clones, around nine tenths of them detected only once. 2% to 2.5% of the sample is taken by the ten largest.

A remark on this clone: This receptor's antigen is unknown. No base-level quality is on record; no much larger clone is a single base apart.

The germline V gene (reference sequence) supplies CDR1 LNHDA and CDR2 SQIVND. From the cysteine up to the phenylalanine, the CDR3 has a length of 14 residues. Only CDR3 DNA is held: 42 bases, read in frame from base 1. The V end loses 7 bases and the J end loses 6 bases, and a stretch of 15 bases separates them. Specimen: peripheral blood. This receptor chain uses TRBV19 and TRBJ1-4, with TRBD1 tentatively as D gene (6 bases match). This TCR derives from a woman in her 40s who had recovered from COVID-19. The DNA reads TGTGCCAGTAAGGACAGCCCAGCGGATGAAAAACTGTTTTTT. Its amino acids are CASKDSPADEKLFF.